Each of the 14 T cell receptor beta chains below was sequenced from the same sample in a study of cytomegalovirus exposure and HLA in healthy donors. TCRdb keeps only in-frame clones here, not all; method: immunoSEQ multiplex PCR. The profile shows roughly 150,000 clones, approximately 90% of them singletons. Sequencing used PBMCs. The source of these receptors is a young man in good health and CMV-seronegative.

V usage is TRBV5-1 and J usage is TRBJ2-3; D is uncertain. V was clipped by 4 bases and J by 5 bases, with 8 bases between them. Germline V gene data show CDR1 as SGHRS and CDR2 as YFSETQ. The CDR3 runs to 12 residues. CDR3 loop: CASSPLRDTQYF. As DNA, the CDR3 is TGCGCCAGCAGCCCACTCCGAGATACGCAGTATTTT.

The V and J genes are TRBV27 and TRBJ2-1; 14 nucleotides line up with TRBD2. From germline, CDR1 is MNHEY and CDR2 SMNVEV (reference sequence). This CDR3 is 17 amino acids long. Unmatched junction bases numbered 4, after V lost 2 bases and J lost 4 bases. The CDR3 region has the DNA TGTGCCAGCAGTTTAGGGACTAGCGGGAGCAGTTACAATGAGCAGTTCTTC. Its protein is CASSLGTSGSSYNEQFF.

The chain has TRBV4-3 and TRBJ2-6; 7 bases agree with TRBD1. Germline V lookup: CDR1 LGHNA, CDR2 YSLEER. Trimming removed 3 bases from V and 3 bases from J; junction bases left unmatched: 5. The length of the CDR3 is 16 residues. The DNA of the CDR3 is TGCGCCAGCAGCCACAGAGGGGACAGTGGGGCCAACGTCCTGACTTTC. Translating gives CASSHRGDSGANVLTF.

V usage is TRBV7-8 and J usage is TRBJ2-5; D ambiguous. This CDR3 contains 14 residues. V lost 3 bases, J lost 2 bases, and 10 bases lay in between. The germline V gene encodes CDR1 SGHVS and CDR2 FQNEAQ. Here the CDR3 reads CASSLFSGQETQYF. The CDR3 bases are TGTGCCAGCAGCTTGTTCTCGGGTCAAGAGACCCAGTACTTC.

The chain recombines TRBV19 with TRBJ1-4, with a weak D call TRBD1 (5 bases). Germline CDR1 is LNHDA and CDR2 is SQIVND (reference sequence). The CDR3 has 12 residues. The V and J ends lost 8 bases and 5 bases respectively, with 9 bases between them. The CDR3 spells CASAGDNEKLFF. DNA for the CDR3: TGTGCCAGTGCGGGGGACAATGAAAAACTGTTTTTT.

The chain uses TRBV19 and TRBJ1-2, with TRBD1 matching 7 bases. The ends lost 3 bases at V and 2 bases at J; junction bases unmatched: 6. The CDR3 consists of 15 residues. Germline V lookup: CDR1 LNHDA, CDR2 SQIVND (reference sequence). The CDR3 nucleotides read TGTGCCAGTAGTATCCCAGGGGGTGGGAACTATGGCTACACCTTC. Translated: CASSIPGGGNYGYTF.

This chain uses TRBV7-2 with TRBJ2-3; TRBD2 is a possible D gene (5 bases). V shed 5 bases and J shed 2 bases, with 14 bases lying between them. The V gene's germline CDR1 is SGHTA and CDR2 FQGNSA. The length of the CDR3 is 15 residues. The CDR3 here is CASSPGGSLTDTQYF. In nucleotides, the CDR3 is TGTGCCAGCAGCCCCGGAGGCTCGCTCACAGATACGCAGTATTTT.

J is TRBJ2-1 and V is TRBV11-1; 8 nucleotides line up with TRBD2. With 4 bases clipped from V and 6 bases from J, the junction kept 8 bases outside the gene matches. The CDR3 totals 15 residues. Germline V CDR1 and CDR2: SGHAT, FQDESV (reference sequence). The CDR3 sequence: CASSSPGLVLNEQFF. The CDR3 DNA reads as TGTGCCAGCAGCTCGCCGGGACTAGTCCTCAATGAGCAGTTCTTC. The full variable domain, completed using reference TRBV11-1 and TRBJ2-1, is EAEVAQSPRYKITEKSQAVAFWCDPISGHATLYWYRQILGQGPELLVQFQDESVVDDSQLPKDRFSAERLKGVDSTLKIQPAELGDSAMYLCASSSPGLVLNEQFFGPGTRLTVL.

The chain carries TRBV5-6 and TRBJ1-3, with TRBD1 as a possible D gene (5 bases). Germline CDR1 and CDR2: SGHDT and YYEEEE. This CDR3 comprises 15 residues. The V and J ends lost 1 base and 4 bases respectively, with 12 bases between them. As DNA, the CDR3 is TGTGCCAGCAGCTTGCGACAGACCCTAGGAAACACCATATATTTT. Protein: CASSLRQTLGNTIYF.

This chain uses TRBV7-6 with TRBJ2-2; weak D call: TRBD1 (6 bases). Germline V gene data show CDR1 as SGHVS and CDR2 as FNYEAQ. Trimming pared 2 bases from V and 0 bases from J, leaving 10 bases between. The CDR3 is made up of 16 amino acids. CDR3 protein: CASSLYAGANTGELFF. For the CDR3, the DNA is TGTGCCAGCAGCTTATACGCAGGGGCGAACACCGGGGAGCTGTTTTTT.

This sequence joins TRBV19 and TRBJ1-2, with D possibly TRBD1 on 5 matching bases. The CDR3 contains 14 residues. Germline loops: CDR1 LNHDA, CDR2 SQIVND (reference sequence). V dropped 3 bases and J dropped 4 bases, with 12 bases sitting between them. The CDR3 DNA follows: TGTGCCAGTAGTATCCGCAGGGTGGCCTATGGCTACACCTTC. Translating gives CASSIRRVAYGYTF.

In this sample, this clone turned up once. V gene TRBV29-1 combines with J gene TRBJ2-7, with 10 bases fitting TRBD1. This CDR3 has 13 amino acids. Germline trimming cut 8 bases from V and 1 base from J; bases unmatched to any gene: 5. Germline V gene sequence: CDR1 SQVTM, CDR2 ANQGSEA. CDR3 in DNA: TGCAGCTACGGGACAGGGGATTCCTACGAGCAGTACTTC. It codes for CSYGTGDSYEQYF.

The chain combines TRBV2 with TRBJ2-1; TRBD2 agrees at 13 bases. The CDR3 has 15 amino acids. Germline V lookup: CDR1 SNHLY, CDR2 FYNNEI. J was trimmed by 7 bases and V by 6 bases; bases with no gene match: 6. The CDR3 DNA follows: TGTGCCAGCAGCCGACTAGCGGGAGGATTGAATGAGCAGTTCTTC. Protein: CASSRLAGGLNEQFF.

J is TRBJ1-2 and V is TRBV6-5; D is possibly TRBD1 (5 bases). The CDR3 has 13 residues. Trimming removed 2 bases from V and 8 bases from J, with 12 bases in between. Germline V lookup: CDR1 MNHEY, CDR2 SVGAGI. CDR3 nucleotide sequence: TGTGCCAGCAGTTACAGGGGATTGGGAGGCTACACCTTC. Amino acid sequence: CASSYRGLGGYTF.